This T cell receptor beta chain appears in the sequencing data of a study of T cells in Graves' hyperthyroidism and ophthalmopathy. Regarding the study as a whole: Using 13 V-J features, a model discriminated ophthalmopathy from stable hyperthyroidism.

A word on this clonotype: Its antigen is not known.

V dropped 1 base and J dropped 3 bases, with 10 bases sitting between them. The CDR3 covers 15 residues. CDR1 is SEHNR and CDR2 is FQNEAQ in the germline V gene (reference sequence). What was amplified from RNA transcripts were TCR beta CDR3 regions. The HTBI primer set drove a first-round RT-PCR of the TCR CDR3. TCRdb redid the calling of the multiplex PCR reads with MiXCR, one entry per CDR3 protein. Of around 580,000 distinct CDR3 sequences in the sample, approximately 44% were seen once. The sample was peripheral blood or thyroid tissue (not recorded which). The chain couples TRBV7-9 to TRBJ2-1; D gene ambiguous. The TCR originated in a woman in her late teens or twenties with Graves' hyperthyroidism. The CDR3, as DNA: TGTGCCAGCAGCTTAGTAGGACGAGGCTACAATGAGCAGTTCTTC. Protein: CASSLVGRGYNEQFF.